This passage covers 23 T cell receptor beta chains from one sample sequenced in a study of OX40 agonist ivuxolimab in advanced cancers. Method: immunoSEQ multiplex PCR; TCRdb's copy keeps in-frame clones and lacks some. The sample lists about 26,000 clones; about 88% were seen once. The specimen comprised CD4+ or CD8+ T cells sorted from blood, sampled in a trial of the OX40 agonist ivuxolimab. The receptors shown here come from an adult with an advanced solid tumor such as melanoma, head and neck, liver or kidney cancer.

The CDR3 reads CASSLLTDTQYF. CDR3 bases: TGTGCCAGCAGCTTATTAACAGATACGCAGTATTTT. This chain uses TRBV7-6 with TRBJ2-3; D uncertain. Trimming pared 2 bases from V and 3 bases from J, leaving 3 bases between. The CDR3 is made up of 12 amino acids. Germline assignment: CDR1 SGHVS and CDR2 FNYEAQ.

This chain uses TRBV27 with TRBJ2-3; D may be TRBD1 (6 bases). With 5 bases removed from V and 4 bases from J, the gap between germline ends came to 16 bases. This CDR3 has 15 residues. CDR1 MNHEY and CDR2 SMNVEV come from the germline V gene (reference sequence). This CDR3 is CASSHRGGIPDTQYF. CDR3 sequence (DNA): TGTGCCAGCAGTCATAGAGGGGGAATCCCAGATACGCAGTATTTT.

In its sample, this clone was seen once. V gene TRBV10-3 combines with J gene TRBJ2-5; D unresolved. V dropped 1 base and J dropped 1 base, with 7 bases sitting between them. This CDR3 is built from 14 residues. The germline gives CDR1 ENHRY, CDR2 SYGVKD. DNA of the CDR3: TGTGCCATCAGTGAGTTACGGACCCAAGAGACCCAGTACTTC. Encoded protein: CAISELRTQETQYF.

The chain is built from TRBV9 and TRBJ2-7, with 11 bases aligning to TRBD1. V shed 4 bases, J shed 5 bases, and the junction held 5 bases outside the gene matches. In germline, CDR1 is SGDLS, CDR2 YYNGEE. The CDR3 extends over 14 amino acids. CDR3 loop: CASSSGTGGNEQYF. CDR3 sequence (DNA): TGTGCCAGCAGCTCAGGGACAGGGGGGAACGAGCAGTACTTC. The full variable domain, rest sourced from reference TRBV9 and TRBJ2-7, is DSGVTQTPKHLITATGQRVTLRCSPRSGDLSVYWYQQSLDQGLQFLIQYYNGEERAKGNILERFSAQQFPDLHSELNLSSLELGDSALYFCASSSGTGGNEQYFGPGTRLTVT.

The V call is TRBV5-4, the J call TRBJ2-1; TRBD1 is a possible D gene (5 bases). V lost 4 bases, J lost 5 bases, and 13 bases lay in between. The CDR3 runs 14 residues. Germline V gene lookup returns CDR1 SGHNT and CDR2 YYREEE (reference sequence). The CDR3 is CASSPTTENNEQFF. CDR3 DNA: TGTGCCAGCAGCCCGACGACAGAGAACAATGAGCAGTTCTTC.

This chain connects TRBV9 to TRBJ2-3; TRBD2 aligns across 9 bases. Germline trimming cut 0 bases from V and 5 bases from J; bases unmatched to any gene: 7. Germline V gene data show CDR1 as SGDLS and CDR2 as YYNGEE. The CDR3 runs 16 residues. The CDR3 loop reads CASSVVSGGPGDTQYF. CDR3 nucleotide sequence: TGTGCCAGCAGCGTAGTCAGCGGGGGGCCAGGAGATACGCAGTATTTT.

This clone is medium-sized within its sample. The CDR3 loop reads CASSSGYEQYF. The CDR3 nucleotides are TGTGCCAGCAGCTCAGGGTACGAGCAGTACTTC. V is TRBV13 and J is TRBJ2-7, with a possible D match to TRBD1 (5 bases). V lost 4 bases to trimming and J lost 4 bases, with 5 bases between them. The CDR3 totals 11 residues. Germline lookup yields CDR1 PRHDT and CDR2 FYEKMQ (reference sequence).

This chain links TRBV28 with TRBJ2-5, with 8 bases matching TRBD1. This CDR3 comprises 15 residues. Losses at the gene ends were 5 bases for V and 4 bases for J; bases not matched to a gene: 9. Germline V CDR1 and CDR2: MDHEN, SYDVKM. In DNA form, the CDR3 reads TGTGCCAGCAGTCCCCGGCGAGACAGGGGAGAGACCCAGTACTTC. It translates to CASSPRRDRGETQYF.

The chain employs TRBV27 and TRBJ1-1, with unresolved D. Trimming took 1 base from V and 4 from J, leaving 7 bases between them. The CDR3 totals 13 residues. CDR1 is MNHEY and CDR2 is SMNVEV in the germline V gene (reference sequence). Here the CDR3 reads CASSLFGRTEAFF. The DNA of the CDR3 is TGTGCCAGCAGTTTATTCGGTCGCACTGAAGCTTTCTTT.

V usage is TRBV5-8 and J usage is TRBJ1-4; D unresolved. The CDR3 is 16 amino acids. Trimming cost V 4 bases and J 0 bases, with 13 bases left between them. Germline-derived CDR1 and CDR2 are SGHTS and YDEGEE. The CDR3 sequence is CASSPAARATNEKLFF. The CDR3 DNA follows: TGTGCCAGCAGCCCCGCAGCGCGTGCAACTAATGAAAAACTGTTTTTT.

V and J are TRBV9 and TRBJ2-3; 11 bases agree with TRBD2. The CDR3 loop spans 18 amino acids. Germline V lookup: CDR1 SGDLS, CDR2 YYNGEE. Trimming at V came to 2 bases and at J to 3 bases, leaving 11 bases not matched to a gene. Written as DNA, the CDR3 is TGTGCCAGCAGCGTGGATGGACTAGCGGGTCTGATTACAGATACGCAGTATTTT. Its translation: CASSVDGLAGLITDTQYF.

The V gene is TRBV4-1, the J gene TRBJ2-1; TRBD2 might be the D (6 bases). CDR3 length: 18 residues. Germline values: CDR1 MGHRA, CDR2 YSYEKL. The V and J ends lost 1 base and 4 bases respectively, with 20 bases between them. Written as DNA, the CDR3 is TGCGCCAGCAGCCAAGGGGCGGCGGGGCGAAGCGGGTACAATGAGCAGTTCTTC. The encoded protein is CASSQGAAGRSGYNEQFF.

V gene TRBV5-4 combines with J gene TRBJ1-1; unclear D gene. V lost 5 bases and J lost 6, with 8 bases in between. There are 11 residues in the CDR3. Per the germline V gene, CDR1 is SGHNT and CDR2 is YYREEE (reference sequence). The CDR3 region is CASRSGPEAFF. CDR3 DNA: TGTGCCAGCAGGTCCGGGCCTGAAGCTTTCTTT.

V and J are TRBV4-1 and TRBJ2-5, with no clear D. The CDR3 extends over 16 amino acids. Trimming cost V 0 bases and J 7 bases, with 18 bases left between them. The germline CDR1 and CDR2 sequences are MGHRA and YSYEKL. This chain's CDR3 is CASSQESSTAGSTQYF. As DNA, the CDR3 is TGCGCCAGCAGCCAAGAAAGCTCAACAGCCGGCTCGACCCAGTACTTC.

The V and J genes are TRBV19 and TRBJ2-7; 8 bases match TRBD1. V shed 10 bases, J shed 5 bases, and the junction held 13 bases outside the gene matches. Germline loops: CDR1 LNHDA, CDR2 SQIVND (reference sequence). The CDR3 is 14 amino acids. CDR3 amino acids: CATTNGQGGNEQYF. The CDR3 DNA sequence: TGTGCCACCACAAACGGACAGGGTGGGAACGAGCAGTACTTC.

V usage is TRBV2 and J usage is TRBJ1-6, with D hard to call. Germline-derived CDR1 and CDR2 are SNHLY and FYNNEI. CDR3 length: 15 amino acids. The V gene lost 1 base and the J gene lost 13 bases, with 17 bases spanning the gap. CDR3 nucleotides: TGTGCCAGCAGTGAAGTGGGAGCCGACGGAGTGCCCCTCCACTTT. Protein sequence: CASSEVGADGVPLHF.

The V gene is TRBV5-1, the J gene TRBJ1-1; the D is unclear. CDR1 is SGHRS, CDR2 YFSETQ, per germline. The CDR3 has 12 residues. V was cut by 5 bases and J by 2 bases, with 7 bases left in between. CDR3 loop: CASRSQNTEAFF. The CDR3 bases are TGCGCCAGCAGATCTCAAAACACTGAAGCTTTCTTT.

The rearrangement uses TRBV2 and TRBJ2-1; D is possibly TRBD1 (6 bases). V lost 0 bases to trimming and J lost 8 bases, with 23 bases between them. In germline, CDR1 is SNHLY, CDR2 FYNNEI. This CDR3 spans 18 amino acids. The CDR3 nucleotides are TGTGCCAGCAGTGAAGCGCCCGGGGCAGGGGTAACTTTGGATGAGCAGTTCTTC. This gives the protein CASSEAPGAGVTLDEQFF.

The chain employs TRBV10-2 and TRBJ2-1, with TRBD1 as a possible D gene (5 bases). V gave up 3 bases and J gave up 0 bases, with 6 bases separating them. This CDR3 spans 14 amino acids. Germline V lookup: CDR1 WSHSY, CDR2 SAAADI. The CDR3, as DNA: TGCGCCAGCAGTGACGACAGCTCCTACAATGAGCAGTTCTTC. Its translation is CASSDDSSYNEQFF.

V usage is TRBV6-5 and J usage is TRBJ1-1; no reliable D call. Germline V lookup: CDR1 MNHEY, CDR2 SVGAGI. V lost 5 bases and J 11 bases, leaving 18 bases between the germline ends. The CDR3 spans 13 residues. The CDR3 sequence is CASSPQPYEAAFF. CDR3 coding DNA: TGTGCCAGCAGTCCCCAACCTTATGAGGCCGCTTTCTTT.

The chain employs TRBV28 and TRBJ1-2; D not certain. The V end lost 2 bases, the J end lost 8 bases, and 12 bases lay between the germline ends. Germline assignment: CDR1 MDHEN and CDR2 SYDVKM. This CDR3 is 13 amino acids long. CDR3 nucleotide sequence: TGTGCCAGCAGTTTAAGGCCCGTGAGGGGCTACACCTTC. Translation: CASSLRPVRGYTF.

CDR3 nucleotides: TGTGCCAGCAGCTTGGTACCTCCGGGATCTTACAATGAGCAGTTCTTC. It translates to CASSLVPPGSYNEQFF. This chain joins TRBV5-5 and TRBJ2-1, with D maybe TRBD2 (5 bases). This CDR3 has 16 residues. Germline CDR1 SGHKS, CDR2 YYEKEE (reference sequence). The ends were cut back, 0 bases at V and 4 bases at J, with 14 bases in the middle.

The chain employs TRBV5-6 and TRBJ2-7, with TRBD2 as a possible D gene (6 bases). V was cut by 1 base and J by 2 bases, with 10 bases left in between. CDR1 and CDR2 from the germline V gene are SGHDT and YYEEEE. The CDR3 covers 14 residues. The CDR3 DNA reads TGTGCCAGCAGCTTGACCGGGAGCCCCTACGAGCAGTACTTC. It translates to CASSLTGSPYEQYF.